These T cell receptor beta chains were read from a single sample in a study of post-analysis software for immune sequencing data. TCRdb analysed the PCR reads with MiXCR anew, one entry per CDR3 protein. The table lists roughly 730,000 distinct CDR3 sequences, less than 35% of them singletons. Material: blood. These receptors all come from a girl between 5 and 17 years old with multiple sclerosis. CDR3s include the opening cysteine and the closing phenylalanine or tryptophan.

J: TRBJ1-4; V: TRBV7-9; CDR3: CASSLAQSENEKLFF
J: TRBJ1-2; V: TRBV10-1; CDR3: CASSTQGGYGYTF
J: TRBJ2-1; V: TRBV28; CDR3: CASSLRQGMDNEQFF
J: TRBJ2-7; V: TRBV7-2; CDR3: CASSANAGGYEQYF
J: TRBJ2-7; V: TRBV27; CDR3: CASSYRSLYEQYF
J: TRBJ2-1; V: TRBV7-9; CDR3: CASSPGQGRVNEQFF
J: TRBJ2-5; V: TRBV5-1; CDR3: CASSLAGLNNEQYF
J: TRBJ2-7; V: TRBV20-1; CDR3: CSARDPGTQSYEQYF
J: TRBJ2-1; V: TRBV6-5; CDR3: CASRRQGGVLSEQFF
J: TRBJ2-1; V: TRBV10-3; CDR3: CAINQGQGGSNEQFF
J: TRBJ2-4; V: TRBV7-2; CDR3: CASSAAYTGPKNIQYF